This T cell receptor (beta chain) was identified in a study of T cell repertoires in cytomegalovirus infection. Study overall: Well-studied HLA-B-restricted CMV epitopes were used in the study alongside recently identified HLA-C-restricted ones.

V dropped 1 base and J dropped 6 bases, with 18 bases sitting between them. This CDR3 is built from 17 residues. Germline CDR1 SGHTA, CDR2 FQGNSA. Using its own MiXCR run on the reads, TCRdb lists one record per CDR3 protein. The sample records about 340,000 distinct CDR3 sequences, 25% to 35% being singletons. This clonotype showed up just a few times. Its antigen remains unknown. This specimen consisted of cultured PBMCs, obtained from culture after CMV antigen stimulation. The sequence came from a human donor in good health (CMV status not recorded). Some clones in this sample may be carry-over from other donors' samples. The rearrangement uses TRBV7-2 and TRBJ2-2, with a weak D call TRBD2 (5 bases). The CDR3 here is CASSLVFGPSRAGELFF. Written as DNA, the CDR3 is TGTGCCAGCAGCTTAGTATTTGGACCTAGCCGGGCCGGGGAGCTGTTTTTT.